The TCR beta chain under discussion was sequenced for a study of T cell changes during pregnancy in multiple sclerosis. Libraries were prepared by immunoSEQ multiplex PCR; TCRdb keeps only in-frame clonotypes and omits some of them. The table includes tens of thousands of clones, roughly 90% detected once. CDR1 is GTSNPN and CDR2 is SVGIG in the germline V gene (reference sequence). V shed 3 bases and J 2 bases; nucleotides not matched to a gene: 6. This CDR3 has 15 residues. This sequence joins TRBV30 and TRBJ1-5; 8 nucleotides line up with TRBD1. The sequencing here drew on CD8+ T cells from peripheral blood mononuclear cells, taken in the first trimester of pregnancy. The sequence was obtained from a female donor with multiple sclerosis, enrolled in a pregnancy study. The CDR3 sequence is CAWSLGQGGNQPQHF. The CDR3 DNA follows: TGTGCCTGGAGCCTAGGACAGGGTGGCAATCAGCCCCAGCATTTT.